These 10 T cell receptor beta chains came from one sample sequenced in a study of T cells in Graves' hyperthyroidism and ophthalmopathy. Authors of the study amplified TCR beta CDR3 regions from RNA transcripts. A set of HTBI primers served as the primers for a first-round RT-PCR of the TCR CDR3. TCRdb re-called the multiplex PCR reads with MiXCR, one entry per CDR3 protein. In the table there are some 690,000 distinct CDR3 sequences, around 16% of which are singletons. The sample consisted of blood. These TCRs come from a man aged 45-65 years with Graves' hyperthyroidism.

This clonotype was seen repeatedly, ten times or more. This rearrangement joins TRBV12-3 or TRBV12-4 to TRBJ2-1, with 9 nucleotides matching TRBD2. The CDR3 totals 14 residues. V trimming: 5 bases; J trimming: 4 bases; junction bases outside the gene matches: 3. The CDR3 coding sequence is TGTGCCAGCAGTCGACTAGCGGAATACAATGAGCAGTTCTTC. Its protein product is CASSRLAEYNEQFF.

This clonotype was counted at least ten times. DNA of the CDR3: TGTGCCAGCTCCCTACTAATACAGGGTTCTAGCACAGATACGCAGTATTTT. It yields the protein CASSLLIQGSSTDTQYF. The chain is built from TRBV18 and TRBJ2-3, with D perhaps TRBD1 (6 bases). The CDR3 covers 17 residues. Trimming pared 6 bases from V and 0 bases from J, leaving 19 bases between. Germline CDR1 and CDR2: KGHSH and LQKENI.

This clonotype showed up many times. The chain carries TRBV3-1 and TRBJ2-7; 14 bases map to TRBD2. This CDR3 is 15 amino acids long. In germline, CDR1 is LGHDT, CDR2 YNNKEL (reference sequence). V was clipped by 4 bases and J by 9 bases; unmatched bases: 8. This CDR3 is CASSRTGTSGSRQYF. Written as DNA, the CDR3 is TGTGCCAGCAGCCGCACCGGGACTAGCGGGAGTCGGCAGTACTTC.

This clonotype showed up many times. The chain joins TRBV6-1 to TRBJ2-1; 7 positions match TRBD1. CDR1 is MNHNS, CDR2 SASEGT, per germline. J lost 2 bases, V lost 10 bases, and 8 bases had no gene match. This CDR3 has 14 residues. The CDR3 protein is CAILDRETYNEQFF. CDR3 sequence (DNA): TGTGCCATCCTTGACAGGGAAACCTACAATGAGCAGTTCTTC.

This clonotype has at least ten counts. The J gene is TRBJ2-3, the V gene TRBV6-5, with TRBD2 matching 8 bases. The CDR3 has 13 amino acids. CDR1 is MNHEY and CDR2 is SVGAGI in the germline V gene. V trimming: 3 bases; J trimming: 6 bases; junction bases outside the gene matches: 2. CDR3 DNA: TGTGCCAGCAGTTATAGCGGGACGGATACGCAGTATTTT. As protein: CASSYSGTDTQYF.

This clonotype was recorded many times. The V call is TRBV28, the J call TRBJ2-7; weak D call: TRBD2 (6 bases). This CDR3 contains 17 residues. V lost 3 bases to trimming and J lost 1 base, with 19 bases between them. CDR1 is MDHEN, CDR2 SYDVKM, per germline. The CDR3 DNA follows: TGTGCCAGCAGTTTTCTACTAGCCGTTGGCCCTTCCTACGAGCAGTACTTC. It is translated as CASSFLLAVGPSYEQYF.

The rearrangement links TRBV5-4 to TRBJ2-3; no clear D. The CDR3 is 11 amino acids. Deletions cut 4 bases from V and 8 bases from J, with 8 bases between. The germline gives CDR1 SGHNT, CDR2 YYREEE (reference sequence). The CDR3 protein is CASSSAVTQYF. CDR3 nucleotide sequence: TGTGCCAGCAGCAGCGCTGTTACGCAGTATTTT.

This clonotype was recorded a few times. The rearrangement joins TRBV7-9 to TRBJ2-3, with TRBD1 as a possible D gene (6 bases). CDR3 length: 16 residues. With 4 bases removed from V and 3 bases from J, the gap between germline ends came to 17 bases. The germline V gene encodes CDR1 SEHNR and CDR2 FQNEAQ (reference sequence). CDR3: CASSSTRGVWTDTQYF. CDR3 bases: TGTGCCAGCAGCTCTACCAGGGGAGTATGGACAGATACGCAGTATTTT.

This clonotype showed up many times. The CDR3 is CASSLVPPSTLEKLFF. The CDR3 bases are TGTGCCAGCAGCTTAGTTCCCCCCAGCACACTCGAAAAACTGTTTTTT. The chain has TRBV7-8 and TRBJ1-4, with D hard to call. Germline loops: CDR1 SGHVS, CDR2 FQNEAQ. The CDR3 extends over 16 amino acids. The V and J ends lost 1 base and 8 bases respectively, with 17 bases between them.

This clonotype was seen only a few times. The chain combines TRBV28 with TRBJ1-6, with TRBD1 matching over 10 bases. Germline V lookup: CDR1 MDHEN, CDR2 SYDVKM. With 3 bases clipped from V and 11 bases from J, the junction kept 7 bases outside the gene matches. This CDR3 is built from 15 residues. DNA of the CDR3: TGTGCCAGCAGTTTTCCCGGGACAGGGGACGCACCCCTCCACTTT. It encodes CASSFPGTGDAPLHF.